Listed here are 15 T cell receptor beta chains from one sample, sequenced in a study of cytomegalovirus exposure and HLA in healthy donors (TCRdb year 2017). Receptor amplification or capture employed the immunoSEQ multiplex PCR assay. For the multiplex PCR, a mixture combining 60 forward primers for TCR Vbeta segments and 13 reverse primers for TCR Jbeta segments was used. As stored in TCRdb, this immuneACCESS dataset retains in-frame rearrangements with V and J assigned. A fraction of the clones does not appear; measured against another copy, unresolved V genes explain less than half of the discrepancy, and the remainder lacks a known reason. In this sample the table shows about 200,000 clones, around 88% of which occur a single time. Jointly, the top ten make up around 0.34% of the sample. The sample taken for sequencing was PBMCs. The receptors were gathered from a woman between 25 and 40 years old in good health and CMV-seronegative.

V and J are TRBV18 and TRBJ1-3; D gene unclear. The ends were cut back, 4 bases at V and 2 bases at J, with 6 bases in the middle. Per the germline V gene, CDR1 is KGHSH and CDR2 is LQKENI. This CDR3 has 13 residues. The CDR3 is CASSREAGNTIYF. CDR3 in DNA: TGTGCCAGCTCACGCGAGGCTGGAAACACCATATATTTT.

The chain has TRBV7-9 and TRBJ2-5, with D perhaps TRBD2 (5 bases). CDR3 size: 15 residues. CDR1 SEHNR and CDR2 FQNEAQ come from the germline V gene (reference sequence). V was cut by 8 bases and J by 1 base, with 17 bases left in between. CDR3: CASSLAQWTQETQYF. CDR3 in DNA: TGTGCCAGCTCCCTAGCCCAGTGGACCCAAGAGACCCAGTACTTC.

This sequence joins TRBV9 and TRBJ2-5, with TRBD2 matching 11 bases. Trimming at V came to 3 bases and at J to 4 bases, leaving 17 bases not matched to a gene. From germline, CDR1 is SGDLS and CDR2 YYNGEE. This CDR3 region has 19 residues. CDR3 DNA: TGTGCCAGCAGCGCTCTGATAGCGGGAGGGCCCGGTAGTACAGAGACCCAGTACTTC. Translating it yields CASSALIAGGPGSTETQYF.

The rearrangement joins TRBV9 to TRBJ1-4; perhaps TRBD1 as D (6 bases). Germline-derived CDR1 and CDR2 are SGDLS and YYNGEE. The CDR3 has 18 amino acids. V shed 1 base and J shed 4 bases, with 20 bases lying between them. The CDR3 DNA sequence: TGTGCCAGCAGCGTAAACTCAGGGGACCCTAAAGTTAATGAAAAACTGTTTTTT. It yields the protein CASSVNSGDPKVNEKLFF. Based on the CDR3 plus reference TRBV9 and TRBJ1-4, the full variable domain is DSGVTQTPKHLITATGQRVTLRCSPRSGDLSVYWYQQSLDQGLQFLIQYYNGEERAKGNILERFSAQQFPDLHSELNLSSLELGDSALYFCASSVNSGDPKVNEKLFFGSGTQLSVL.

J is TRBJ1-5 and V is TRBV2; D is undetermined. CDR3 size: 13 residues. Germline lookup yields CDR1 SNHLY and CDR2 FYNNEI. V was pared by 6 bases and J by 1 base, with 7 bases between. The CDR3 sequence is CASSANSNQPQHF. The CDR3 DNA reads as TGTGCCAGCAGCGCTAACAGCAATCAGCCCCAGCATTTT.

The CDR3: CASSQDRQDLYEQYF. In nucleotides, the CDR3 is TGTGCCAGCAGCCAAGATCGTCAGGACTTATACGAGCAGTACTTC. The chain is built from TRBV14 and TRBJ2-7, with D tentatively TRBD2 (5 bases). The CDR3 length is 15 residues. The germline V gene has CDR1 SGHDN and CDR2 FVKESK. The V and J ends lost 0 bases and 4 bases respectively, with 13 bases between them.

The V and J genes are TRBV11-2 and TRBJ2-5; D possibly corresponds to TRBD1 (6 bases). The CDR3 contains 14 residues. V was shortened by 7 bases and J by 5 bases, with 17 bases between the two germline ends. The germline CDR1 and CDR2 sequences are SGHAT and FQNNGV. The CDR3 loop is CASTLFGGHETQYF. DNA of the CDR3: TGTGCCAGCACCTTGTTTGGGGGCCACGAGACCCAGTACTTC. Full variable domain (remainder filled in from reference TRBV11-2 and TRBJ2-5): EAGVAQSPRYKIIEKRQSVAFWCNPISGHATLYWYQQILGQGPKLLIQFQNNGVVDDSQLPKDRFSAERLKGVDSTLKIQPAKLEDSAVYLCASTLFGGHETQYFGPGTRLLVL.

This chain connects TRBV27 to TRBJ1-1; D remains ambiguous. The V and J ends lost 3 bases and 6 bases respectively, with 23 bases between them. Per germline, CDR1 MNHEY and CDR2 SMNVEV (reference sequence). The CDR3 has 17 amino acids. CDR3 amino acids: CASSLLGGTAGRSEAFF. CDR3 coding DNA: TGTGCCAGCAGTTTGTTAGGTGGAACAGCGGGCAGGTCTGAAGCTTTCTTT.

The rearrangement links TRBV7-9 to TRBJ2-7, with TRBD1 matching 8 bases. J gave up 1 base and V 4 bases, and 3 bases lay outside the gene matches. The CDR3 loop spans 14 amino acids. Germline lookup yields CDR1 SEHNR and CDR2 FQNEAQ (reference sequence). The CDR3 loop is CASSSTGVSYEQYF. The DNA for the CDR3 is TGTGCCAGCAGCTCGACAGGGGTGTCCTACGAGCAGTACTTC.

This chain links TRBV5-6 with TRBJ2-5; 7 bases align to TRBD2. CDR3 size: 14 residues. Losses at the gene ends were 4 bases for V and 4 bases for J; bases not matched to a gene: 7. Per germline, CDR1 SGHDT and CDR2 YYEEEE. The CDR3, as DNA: TGTGCCAGCAGCCTTGGCGGGGGAGGAGAGACCCAGTACTTC. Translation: CASSLGGGGETQYF.

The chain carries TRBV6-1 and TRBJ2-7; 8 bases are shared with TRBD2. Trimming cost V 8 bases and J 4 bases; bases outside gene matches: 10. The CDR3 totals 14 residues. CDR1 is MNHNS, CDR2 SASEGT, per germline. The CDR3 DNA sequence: TGTGCCAGCCACCCTATAGCGGGACATTACGAGCAGTACTTC. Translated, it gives CASHPIAGHYEQYF.

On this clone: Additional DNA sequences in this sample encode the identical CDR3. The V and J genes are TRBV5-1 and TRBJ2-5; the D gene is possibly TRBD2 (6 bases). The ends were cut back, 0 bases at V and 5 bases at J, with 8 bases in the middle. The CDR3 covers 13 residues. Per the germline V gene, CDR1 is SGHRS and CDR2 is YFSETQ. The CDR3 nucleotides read TGCGCCAGCAGCTTGGCCCGGGGGGAGACCCAGTACTTC. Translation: CASSLARGETQYF.

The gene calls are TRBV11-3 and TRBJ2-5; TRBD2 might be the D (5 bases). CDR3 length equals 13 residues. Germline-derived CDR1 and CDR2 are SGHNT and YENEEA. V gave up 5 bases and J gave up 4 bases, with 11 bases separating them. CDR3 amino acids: CASSRGLGETQYF. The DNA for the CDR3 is TGTGCCAGCAGCCGTGGACTTGGAGAGACCCAGTACTTC. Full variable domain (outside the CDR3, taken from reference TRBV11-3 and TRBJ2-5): EAGVVQSPRYKIIEKKQPVAFWCNPISGHNTLYWYLQNLGQGPELLIRYENEEAVDDSQLPKDRFSAERLKGVDSTLKIQPAELGDSAVYLCASSRGLGETQYFGPGTRLLVL.

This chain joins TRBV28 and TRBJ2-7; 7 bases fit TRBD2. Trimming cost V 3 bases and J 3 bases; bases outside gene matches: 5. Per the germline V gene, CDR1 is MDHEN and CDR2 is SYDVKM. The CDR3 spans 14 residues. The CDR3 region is CASSLLGGSYEQYF. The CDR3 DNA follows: TGTGCCAGCAGTTTGCTCGGGGGGAGCTACGAGCAGTACTTC.

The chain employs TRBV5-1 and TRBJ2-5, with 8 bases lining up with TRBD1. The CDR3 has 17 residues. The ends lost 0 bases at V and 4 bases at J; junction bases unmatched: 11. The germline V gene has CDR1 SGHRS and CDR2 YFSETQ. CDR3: CASSLVAGQGGRETQYF. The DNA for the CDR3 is TGCGCCAGCAGCTTGGTTGCTGGACAGGGTGGTAGAGAGACCCAGTACTTC. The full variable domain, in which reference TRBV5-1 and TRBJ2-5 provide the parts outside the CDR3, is KAGVTQTPRYLIKTRGQQVTLSCSPISGHRSVSWYQQTPGQGLQFLFEYFSETQRNKGNFPGRFSGRQFSNSRSEMNVSTLELGDSALYLCASSLVAGQGGRETQYFGPGTRLLVL.